Presented here are 27 T cell receptor beta chains from one specimen sequenced in a study of T cell responses to AZD1222 COVID-19 vaccine. Data came from immunoSEQ multiplex PCR; TCRdb stores just in-frame clones and leaves some out. The sample yields about 180,000 clones, under 95% seen once. Here the sequenced sample was peripheral blood, taken 28 days after the second AZD1222 dose. The receptors originated from an adult who received the AZD1222 COVID-19 vaccine.

The CDR3 loop reads CAMPLGGKQFF. CDR3 DNA: TGTGCCATGCCGTTAGGGGGGAAGCAGTTCTTC. The chain carries TRBV5-7 and TRBJ2-1; D tentatively reads TRBD1 or TRBD2 (6 bases each). Being an ORF, TRBV5-7 has a function that is uncertain. CDR3 length equals 11 residues. V was clipped by 9 bases and J by 11 bases, with 15 bases between them.

The chain couples TRBV11-3 to TRBJ2-5; no firm D call. Germline CDR1 reads SGHNT; CDR2 reads YENEEA. The CDR3 length is 15 residues. V lost 1 base to trimming and J lost 4 bases, with 13 bases between them. This CDR3 reads CASSLGVGPRETQYF. The CDR3 DNA reads TGTGCCAGCAGCTTAGGGGTCGGACCGAGAGAGACCCAGTACTTC. Full variable domain (missing parts from reference TRBV11-3 and TRBJ2-5): EAGVVQSPRYKIIEKKQPVAFWCNPISGHNTLYWYLQNLGQGPELLIRYENEEAVDDSQLPKDRFSAERLKGVDSTLKIQPAELGDSAVYLCASSLGVGPRETQYFGPGTRLLVL.

This chain uses TRBV15 with TRBJ1-5, with 8 bases lining up with TRBD1. Trimming at V came to 3 bases and at J to 0 bases, leaving 4 bases not matched to a gene. The germline V gene has CDR1 LNHNV and CDR2 YYDKDF (reference sequence). The CDR3 has 16 amino acids. In nucleotides, the CDR3 is TGTGCCACCAGCAGGGACAGGGACGATAGCAATCAGCCCCAGCATTTT. As protein: CATSRDRDDSNQPQHF.

The chain has TRBV3-1 (or the pseudogene TRBV3-2) and TRBJ1-2; D remains ambiguous. Germline V lookup: CDR1 LGHDT, CDR2 YNNKEL (reference sequence). This CDR3 has 14 amino acids. V was shortened by 7 bases and J by 1 base, with 13 bases between the two germline ends. This CDR3 reads CASTSGRVNYGYTF. The CDR3 DNA follows: TGTGCCAGCACCTCTGGACGGGTTAACTATGGCTACACCTTC.

The chain couples TRBV3-1 (or the pseudogene TRBV3-2) to TRBJ2-7, with 11 bases fitting TRBD1. The germline gives CDR1 LGHDT, CDR2 YNNKEL (reference sequence). The J segment lost 7 bases and the V segment lost 4 bases, leaving 6 bases of the junction unmatched. The CDR3 sequence is 14 residues long. In nucleotides, the CDR3 is TGTGCCAGCAGCCCCGGACAGGGGGCAGGGGAGCAGTACTTC. Protein: CASSPGQGAGEQYF.

This rearrangement joins TRBV5-4 to TRBJ2-7; 7 positions match TRBD2. The germline CDR1 and CDR2 sequences are SGHNT and YYREEE (reference sequence). Germline trimming cut 3 bases from V and 5 bases from J; bases unmatched to any gene: 11. CDR3 size: 15 residues. In DNA, the CDR3 is TGTGCCAGCAGCTCCGGCTTTGGGACTACCCACGAGCAGTACTTC. Residues: CASSSGFGTTHEQYF.

V is TRBV24-1 and J is TRBJ1-5; 8 bases agree with TRBD1. There are 16 residues in the CDR3. V gave up 4 bases and J gave up 6 bases; unmatched junction bases: 10. Germline V gene sequence: CDR1 KGHDR, CDR2 SFDVKD. The CDR3 nucleotides read TGTGCCACCAGTGACCACAATGGACAGGGACGTCAGCCCCAGCATTTT. It codes for CATSDHNGQGRQPQHF.

The chain couples TRBV24-1 to TRBJ2-7; D possibly corresponds to TRBD1 (5 bases). Germline V gene data show CDR1 as KGHDR and CDR2 as SFDVKD. Between the trimmed V and J ends, which lost 4 bases and 1 base, there was a span of 13 bases. This CDR3 region has 15 residues. The DNA for the CDR3 is TGTGCCACCAGTGACGCAGGCGCAGGGTCCTACGAGCAGTACTTC. Protein product: CATSDAGAGSYEQYF.

The J gene is TRBJ1-2, the V gene TRBV28; 7 bases fit TRBD1. With 6 bases clipped from V and 4 bases from J, the junction kept 5 bases outside the gene matches. Germline CDR1 reads MDHEN; CDR2 reads SYDVKM. This CDR3 contains 13 residues. CDR3 sequence reads: CASRSGTVYGYTF. Here the CDR3 DNA reads TGTGCCAGCAGGTCCGGGACAGTCTATGGCTACACCTTC.

CDR3: CASNRGQGTAEQFF. CDR3 coding DNA: TGTGCCAGTAATAGAGGACAGGGTACGGCTGAGCAGTTCTTC. The chain joins TRBV19 to TRBJ2-1; 8 positions agree with TRBD1. V lost 7 bases and J lost 9; bases outside the gene matches: 11. CDR3 size: 14 residues. Germline lookup yields CDR1 LNHDA and CDR2 SQIVND (reference sequence).

V is TRBV6-6 and J is TRBJ1-1; D not resolved. Trimming left V 2 bases short and J 3 bases short, with 7 bases between. This CDR3 has 13 amino acids. Looked up from germline, CDR1 is MNHNY and CDR2 is SVGAGI (reference sequence). CDR3 nucleotides: TGTGCCAGCAGTTACAATGTGGACACTGAAGCTTTCTTT. The encoded protein is CASSYNVDTEAFF.

V is TRBV4-3 and J is TRBJ1-5; D gene uncertain. V dropped 0 bases and J dropped 1 base, with 7 bases sitting between them. Germline V gives CDR1 LGHNA, CDR2 YSLEER. This CDR3 is built from 15 residues. In DNA, the CDR3 is TGCGCCAGCAGCCAAGATCGGTTGAGCAATCAGCCCCAGCATTTT. Translated, it gives CASSQDRLSNQPQHF.

The CDR3 DNA reads TGTGCCAGCAGCTTAACCGGGCCCGGACAAGAGACCCAGTACTTC. Protein sequence: CASSLTGPGQETQYF. The chain uses TRBV13 and TRBJ2-5, with D unresolved. Per the germline V gene, CDR1 is PRHDT and CDR2 is FYEKMQ (reference sequence). Trimming pared 2 bases from V and 2 bases from J, leaving 12 bases between. The CDR3 is 15 amino acids.

Only one count was recorded for this clone. The chain combines TRBV11-2 with TRBJ1-1; D uncertain. V was pared by 1 base and J by 2 bases, with 14 bases between. The CDR3 length is 16 residues. Germline CDR1 reads SGHAT; CDR2 reads FQNNGV. CDR3 amino acids: CASSLGLGRKNTEAFF. The CDR3 bases are TGTGCCAGCAGCTTAGGGCTCGGACGGAAAAACACTGAAGCTTTCTTT.

The J gene is TRBJ1-2, the V gene TRBV11-2; D call uncertain. The V end lost 2 bases, the J end lost 8 bases, and 9 bases lay between the germline ends. The CDR3 is 12 residues long. Germline lookup yields CDR1 SGHAT and CDR2 FQNNGV. CDR3 residues: CASSLFGSGYTF. The CDR3 region has the DNA TGTGCCAGCAGCTTATTTGGGAGCGGCTACACCTTC.

This chain connects TRBV7-9 to TRBJ2-2; 8 nucleotides agree with TRBD2. The CDR3 is 16 amino acids. Germline CDR1 SEHNR, CDR2 FQNEAQ (reference sequence). V gave up 5 bases and J gave up 5 bases; unmatched junction bases: 10. CDR3 amino acids: CASSPRRGGRTGELFF. The CDR3, as DNA: TGTGCCAGCAGCCCCCGACGGGGGGGACGAACCGGGGAGCTGTTTTTT.

The chain couples TRBV7-3 to TRBJ2-1; weak D call: TRBD2 (6 bases). Germline V gene sequence: CDR1 SGHTA, CDR2 FQGTGA. The CDR3 is 15 amino acids. V was cut by 2 bases and J by 4 bases, with 12 bases left in between. The CDR3: CASSLDGGRYNEQFF. The DNA for the CDR3 is TGTGCCAGCAGCTTAGACGGAGGGCGGTACAATGAGCAGTTCTTC.

The gene calls are TRBV10-3 and TRBJ1-2; TRBD1 agrees at 8 bases. The germline V gene has CDR1 ENHRY and CDR2 SYGVKD. The CDR3 spans 17 residues. After removal of 4 bases from V and 8 bases from J, the junction contained 18 bases not matched to a gene. The CDR3, as DNA: TGTGCCATCAGTGGATGGGGACGACAGGGGCGGATCGAGGGCTACACCTTC. It is translated as CAISGWGRQGRIEGYTF.

This chain connects TRBV2 to TRBJ1-1; TRBD1 is a possible D gene (5 bases). This CDR3 spans 14 amino acids. The V and J ends lost 6 bases and 1 base respectively, with 12 bases between them. Per the germline V gene, CDR1 is SNHLY and CDR2 is FYNNEI. The CDR3 sequence: CASRAGLPNTEAFF. CDR3 DNA: TGTGCCAGCAGAGCGGGACTTCCGAACACTGAAGCTTTCTTT. Filled out from reference TRBV2 and TRBJ1-1, the complete variable domain reads EPEVTQTPSHQVTQMGQEVILRCVPISNHLYFYWYRQILGQKVEFLVSFYNNEISEKSEIFDDQFSVERPDGSNFTLKIRSTKLEDSAMYFCASRAGLPNTEAFFGQGTRLTVV.

This rearrangement joins TRBV21-1 to TRBJ1-5; the listed D gene, TRBD1, was not tested against the DNA. TRBV21-1 is a recognized pseudogene. CDR3 length: 14 residues. CDR3 sequence (DNA): TGTGCCAGCAGCACGACAGGGAGTAATCAGCCCCAGCATTTT. This sequence encodes CASSTTGSNQPQHF.

The chain employs TRBV5-4 and TRBJ1-4, with D unclear. The CDR3 is 13 residues long. Trimming shortened V by 0 bases and J by 8 bases, and 8 bases separated the two germline ends. CDR1 SGHNT and CDR2 YYREEE come from the germline V gene (reference sequence). The CDR3 nucleotides are TGTGCCAGCAGCTTGGACGGCGTCGAAAAACTGTTTTTT. It specifies CASSLDGVEKLFF.

The V call is TRBV19, the J call TRBJ1-5; a weak D match, TRBD1 (6 bases). There are 13 residues in the CDR3. Trimming removed 2 bases at V and 7 bases at J, with 9 bases between. Germline lookup yields CDR1 LNHDA and CDR2 SQIVND (reference sequence). The DNA for the CDR3 is TGTGCCAGTAGTATATTCGACAGGCAGCCCCAGCATTTT. It codes for CASSIFDRQPQHF.

The table lists this clone with a count of one. The V gene is TRBV10-3, the J gene TRBJ1-1; 10 bases map to TRBD1. Losses at the gene ends were 3 bases for V and 0 bases for J; bases not matched to a gene: 7. CDR1 ENHRY and CDR2 SYGVKD come from the germline V gene. The length of the CDR3 is 17 residues. The CDR3 reads CAISESGQGSMNTEAFF. The CDR3 bases are TGTGCCATCAGTGAATCGGGACAGGGGTCTATGAACACTGAAGCTTTCTTT.

The CDR3 loop reads CASSQVVTVNQPQHF. Written as DNA, the CDR3 is TGCGCCAGCAGCCAAGTCGTGACAGTCAATCAGCCCCAGCATTTT. This chain links TRBV4-1 with TRBJ1-5; weak D call: TRBD1 (5 bases). V was shortened by 1 base and J by 3 bases, with 10 bases between the two germline ends. CDR3 length: 15 amino acids. Per germline, CDR1 MGHRA and CDR2 YSYEKL.

The chain has TRBV15 and TRBJ2-3; TRBD2 aligns across 13 bases. The CDR3 sequence is 16 residues long. The V gene end was trimmed by 5 bases and the J gene end by 4 bases; junction bases not matched to a gene: 6. Germline V gene data show CDR1 as LNHNV and CDR2 as YYDKDF (reference sequence). The CDR3 loop reads CATSRRTSGSADTQYF. The CDR3 DNA sequence: TGTGCCACCAGCCGACGGACTAGCGGGAGTGCAGATACGCAGTATTTT.

The V and J genes are TRBV5-1 and TRBJ2-1; tentative D call: TRBD1 (5 bases). Germline lookup yields CDR1 SGHRS and CDR2 YFSETQ. V was clipped by 1 base and J by 0 bases, with 8 bases between them. The CDR3 totals 15 residues. The DNA of the CDR3 is TGCGCCAGCAGCTTGACAGGAAGCTCCTACAATGAGCAGTTCTTC. Amino acid sequence: CASSLTGSSYNEQFF.

This sequence joins TRBV19 and TRBJ1-6, with a possible D match to TRBD1 (5 bases). Germline V gene data show CDR1 as LNHDA and CDR2 as SQIVND (reference sequence). Trimming removed 7 bases at V and 9 bases at J, with 16 bases between. The CDR3 loop spans 14 amino acids. CDR3 bases: TGTGCCAGTACCCCAGGGTTGGCTCGTTCACCCCTCCACTTT. It encodes CASTPGLARSPLHF.